This T cell receptor (beta chain) was sequenced during a study of B cell selection in AIRE deficiency. The sorted conventional CD4 T cells were gated as CD4+CD127+. Notes on the study in general: Only about a tenth of more than 3,000 shared Treg sequences were patient-specific; 30% to 40% healthy-specific. Shared Treg sequences were biased toward short CDR3s with few non-templated nucleotide insertions. About 30.6% of healthy-shared Treg sequences were found among patient Tconv cells.

Concerning this clone: Its antigen is as yet unknown.

Repertoires were generated with immunoSEQ multiplex PCR, while TCRdb's copy carries only in-frame clones and drops some. The sample has 25,000 or so clones; about 98% are singletons. The source is a human donor with AIRE deficiency. The specimen was conventional CD4+ T cells sorted from PBMCs.

The DNA of the CDR3 is TGTGCCAGCAGCGTAGCGGGTTTGTCCTACGAGCAGTACTTC. Its protein is CASSVAGLSYEQYF. The chain employs TRBV9 and TRBJ2-7; unclear D gene. The CDR3 is 14 amino acids. Trimming stripped 0 bases from V and 1 base from J, with 8 bases between. CDR1 and CDR2 (germline): SGDLS, YYNGEE.